Shown below are 23 T cell receptor beta chains from a single sample sequenced in a study of cytomegalovirus exposure and HLA in healthy donors. This PCR relied on a set of 60 Vbeta primers and 13 Jbeta primers. The assay was immunoSEQ multiplex PCR, and TCRdb's table has in-frame clones only and misses some. The table has about 160,000 clones, about 71% seen once. The sample consisted of PBMCs. Every receptor here comes from a woman in her twenties or thirties in good health and CMV-seronegative.

The table lists this clone with a few counts. One end of the junction fails to match germline, which may point to a read error. This chain links TRBV7-9 with TRBJ2-1; 11 nucleotides agree with TRBD2. This CDR3 has 19 residues. The germline CDR1 and CDR2 sequences are SEHNR and FQNEAQ (reference sequence). The CDR3: CSSSLVLLAGGRSYNEQFF. CDR3 nucleotides: TGTTCCAGCAGCTTAGTTCTCCTAGCGGGGGGCCGATCCTACAATGAGCAGTTCTTC.

The chain joins TRBV5-1 to TRBJ2-5, with 11 bases lining up with TRBD1. Germline lookup yields CDR1 SGHRS and CDR2 YFSETQ. The CDR3 is 15 residues long. V lost 3 bases and J lost 6; bases outside the gene matches: 7. CDR3 coding DNA: TGCGCCAGCAGCTCAACCGGGACAGGGGGGAAGACCCAGTACTTC. It yields the protein CASSSTGTGGKTQYF.

This chain uses TRBV5-6 with TRBJ2-2; D possibly corresponds to TRBD2 (6 bases). This CDR3 has 17 amino acids. The V and J ends lost 2 bases and 5 bases respectively, with 19 bases between them. Germline values: CDR1 SGHDT, CDR2 YYEEEE. The CDR3 here is CASSFGGRELGTGELFF. The CDR3 DNA sequence: TGTGCCAGCAGCTTTGGCGGGCGGGAACTGGGGACCGGGGAGCTGTTTTTT.

The chain couples TRBV19 to TRBJ1-2; 7 bases are a match to TRBD1. The CDR3 covers 12 residues. V was clipped by 4 bases and J by 7 bases; unmatched bases: 3. Germline V gives CDR1 LNHDA, CDR2 SQIVND (reference sequence). In DNA, the CDR3 is TGTGCCAGTAGTACCCCAGGGGGTGGCTACACCTTC. It codes for CASSTPGGGYTF.

The chain has TRBV7-9 and TRBJ2-5; D is unresolved. V dropped 4 bases and J dropped 11 bases, with 14 bases sitting between them. Germline CDR1 SEHNR, CDR2 FQNEAQ (reference sequence). CDR3 length: 12 amino acids. The CDR3 nucleotides are TGTGCCAGCAGCTCATCCTTGGTGGAGCAGTACTTC. Protein sequence: CASSSSLVEQYF. The full variable domain, completed using reference TRBV7-9 and TRBJ2-5, is DTGVSQNPRHKITKRGQNVTFRCDPISEHNRLYWYRQTLGQGPEFLTYFQNEAQLEKSRLLSDRFSAERPKGSFSTLEIQRTEQGDSAMYLCASSSSLVEQYFGPGTRLLVL.

V gene TRBV28 combines with J gene TRBJ1-2, with 8 nucleotides matching TRBD1. The CDR3 runs to 16 residues. CDR1 is MDHEN, CDR2 SYDVKM, per germline. J was trimmed by 4 bases and V by 7 bases; bases with no gene match: 14. The CDR3 coding sequence is TGTGCCAGCACTGGAGCAGGGGGCGTTCGTGTCTATGGCTACACCTTC. It translates to CASTGAGGVRVYGYTF.

The chain couples TRBV10-3 to TRBJ2-7; D possibly corresponds to TRBD2 (6 bases). Trimming cost V 6 bases and J 0 bases, with 18 bases left between them. The CDR3 is 16 amino acids. Germline lookup yields CDR1 ENHRY and CDR2 SYGVKD. CDR3 nucleotides: TGTGCCATCAGCGCCCATAGCGGAGGGAGCTCCTACGAGCAGTACTTC. It yields the protein CAISAHSGGSSYEQYF.

The chain links TRBV29-1 to TRBJ2-2; TRBD1 agrees at 8 bases. The V gene's germline CDR1 is SQVTM and CDR2 ANQGSEA. Losses at the gene ends were 1 base for V and 6 bases for J; bases not matched to a gene: 7. The CDR3 length is 15 residues. This CDR3 is CSVEGVQGAAGELFF. For the CDR3, the DNA is TGCAGCGTTGAAGGGGTCCAGGGGGCGGCCGGGGAGCTGTTTTTT.

The CDR3: CASREGQGANVLTF. Written as DNA, the CDR3 is TGTGCCAGCAGGGAGGGACAGGGTGCCAACGTCCTGACTTTC. The chain joins TRBV6-1 to TRBJ2-6; 9 bases fit TRBD1. The CDR3 runs 14 residues. The germline CDR1 and CDR2 sequences are MNHNS and SASEGT. The trim removed 6 bases at V and 7 bases at J, leaving 4 bases unmatched.

V and J are TRBV7-2 and TRBJ2-3; TRBD2 matches 7 bases. Germline V CDR1 and CDR2: SGHTA, FQGNSA. J gave up 2 bases and V 3 bases, and 5 bases lay outside the gene matches. There are 15 residues in the CDR3. The CDR3 region is CASSFQGGYTDTQYF. CDR3 nucleotides: TGTGCCAGCAGCTTCCAGGGAGGGTACACAGATACGCAGTATTTT. Variable domain in full (rest from reference TRBV7-2 and TRBJ2-3): GAGVSQSPSNKVTEKGKDVELRCDPISGHTALYWYRQSLGQGLEFLIYFQGNSAPDKSGLPSDRFSAERTGGSVSTLTIQRTQQEDSAVYLCASSFQGGYTDTQYFGPGTRLTVL.

The rearrangement links TRBV5-1 to TRBJ2-1; possible D gene TRBD1, 7 bases. Per the germline V gene, CDR1 is SGHRS and CDR2 is YFSETQ. The V gene lost 6 bases and the J gene lost 6 bases, with 13 bases spanning the gap. This CDR3 is 13 amino acids long. For the CDR3, the DNA is TGCGCCAGCACTCAGGGGGGAGGCAATGAGCAGTTCTTC. This encodes CASTQGGGNEQFF.

This clone has only a few counts. The CDR3 sequence: CASSAETSGGYNEQFF. The CDR3 nucleotides read TGTGCCAGCAGCGCCGAAACTAGCGGGGGGTACAATGAGCAGTTCTTC. The V and J genes are TRBV9 and TRBJ2-1; 12 nucleotides line up with TRBD2. CDR1 SGDLS and CDR2 YYNGEE come from the germline V gene. The CDR3 totals 16 residues. The ends lost 3 bases at V and 4 bases at J; junction bases unmatched: 5. The full variable domain, rest sourced from reference TRBV9 and TRBJ2-1, is DSGVTQTPKHLITATGQRVTLRCSPRSGDLSVYWYQQSLDQGLQFLIQYYNGEERAKGNILERFSAQQFPDLHSELNLSSLELGDSALYFCASSAETSGGYNEQFFGPGTRLTVL.

J is TRBJ2-3 and V is TRBV29-1; maybe TRBD2 (6 bases). Germline V CDR1 and CDR2: SQVTM, ANQGSEA. V dropped 6 bases and J dropped 5 bases, with 12 bases sitting between them. The CDR3 has 12 residues. The chain's CDR3 is CSVYISGDTQYF. In DNA, the CDR3 is TGCAGCGTATATATTAGCGGAGATACGCAGTATTTT.

V gene TRBV7-8 combines with J gene TRBJ2-3, with D possibly matching TRBD2 (5 bases). The CDR3 has 15 residues. Germline loops: CDR1 SGHVS, CDR2 FQNEAQ. V was pared by 2 bases and J by 6 bases, with 15 bases between. The CDR3 here is CASSLRFPGKDTQYF. CDR3 DNA: TGTGCCAGCAGCTTACGGTTTCCCGGGAAGGATACGCAGTATTTT.

The chain joins TRBV7-9 to TRBJ2-7; a possible D gene is TRBD1 (5 bases). V dropped 5 bases and J dropped 0 bases, with 14 bases sitting between them. This CDR3 is built from 15 residues. The germline CDR1 and CDR2 sequences are SEHNR and FQNEAQ (reference sequence). The CDR3 here is CASSRTSRFSYEQYF. In nucleotides, the CDR3 is TGTGCCAGCAGCCGGACAAGCAGGTTCTCCTACGAGCAGTACTTC.

The chain links TRBV19 to TRBJ2-1; TRBD1 matches 11 bases. In germline, CDR1 is LNHDA, CDR2 SQIVND (reference sequence). The CDR3 loop spans 15 amino acids. V lost 0 bases, J lost 9 bases, and 4 bases stayed unmatched. The chain's CDR3 is CASSIEGQGAVEQFF. In DNA form, the CDR3 reads TGTGCCAGTAGTATAGAAGGACAGGGGGCTGTTGAGCAGTTCTTC.

This clone was observed a few times. The chain couples TRBV5-1 to TRBJ1-6; 7 bases fit TRBD1. The CDR3 runs 16 residues. Germline CDR1 is SGHRS and CDR2 is YFSETQ. The J segment lost 1 base and the V segment lost 4 bases, leaving 5 bases of the junction unmatched. CDR3 amino acids: CASSPQGKSYNSPLHF. CDR3 DNA: TGCGCCAGCAGCCCACAGGGGAAGTCCTATAATTCACCCCTCCACTTT.

The chain combines TRBV4-1 with TRBJ1-5; D uncertain. Trimming shortened V by 0 bases and J by 4 bases, and 10 bases separated the two germline ends. CDR1 is MGHRA, CDR2 YSYEKL, per germline. The CDR3 spans 15 residues. The CDR3 DNA sequence: TGCGCCAGCAGCCAAGAAGAGGGCGGTAATCAGCCCCAGCATTTT. It is translated as CASSQEEGGNQPQHF.

This clone was counted a few times. The chain uses TRBV7-9 and TRBJ2-7; D perhaps matches TRBD1 (5 bases). V lost 4 bases, J lost 0 bases, and 13 bases lay in between. The CDR3 consists of 15 residues. Germline-derived CDR1 and CDR2 are SEHNR and FQNEAQ (reference sequence). CDR3: CASSSKRQSSYEQYF. DNA of the CDR3: TGTGCCAGCAGCTCCAAACGACAGAGCTCCTACGAGCAGTACTTC.

The V gene is TRBV28, the J gene TRBJ2-3; D is unresolved. In germline, CDR1 is MDHEN, CDR2 SYDVKM. The CDR3 spans 16 residues. Trimming removed 8 bases at V and 1 base at J, with 19 bases between. The CDR3 sequence is CASPPHYNQGTDTQYF. CDR3 DNA sequence: TGTGCCAGCCCTCCCCACTACAACCAAGGCACAGATACGCAGTATTTT. The full variable domain, rest sourced from reference TRBV28 and TRBJ2-3, is DVKVTQSSRYLVKRTGEKVFLECVQDMDHENMFWYRQDPGLGLRLIYFSYDVKMKEKGDIPEGYSVSREKKERFSLILESASTNQTSMYLCASPPHYNQGTDTQYFGPGTRLTVL.

The count of this clone is one. The genes are TRBV9 and TRBJ2-7; tentative D call: TRBD1 (6 bases). In germline, CDR1 is SGDLS, CDR2 YYNGEE. This CDR3 is built from 15 residues. V was pared by 1 base and J by 2 bases, with 13 bases between. DNA of the CDR3: TGTGCCAGCAGCGTACACTCAGGGGCACCCTACGAGCAGTACTTC. It yields the protein CASSVHSGAPYEQYF.

Points on this clone: Mismatch with germline at one junction end may stem from a read error. The J gene is TRBJ1-2, the V gene TRBV7-2; weak D call: TRBD1 (5 bases). From germline, CDR1 is SGHTA and CDR2 FQGNSA. This CDR3 contains 11 residues. The CDR3 DNA reads as TGTGCCAGCAGCTTAGCGGCGCCGGGGGTCTTC. It codes for CASSLAAPGVF.

J is TRBJ1-5 and V is TRBV7-2; no reliable D call. CDR3 length equals 13 residues. CDR1 and CDR2 from the germline V gene are SGHTA and FQGNSA. V lost 4 bases, J lost 6 bases, and 10 bases lay in between. CDR3 coding DNA: TGTGCCAGCAGCTCCTCGTGGAGTCAGCCCCAGCATTTT. Translated: CASSSSWSQPQHF.